The 3 T cell receptor beta chains presented below share a single source sample, sequenced in a study of Graves' ophthalmopathy and Graves' hyperthyroidism. The TCR beta CDR3 regions underwent amplification from RNA transcripts. The first round was an RT-PCR with HTBI primers, and the second round was a multiplex PCR. One entry per CDR3 protein results from TCRdb running MiXCR on the multiplex PCR reads. The sample consists of almost 750,000 distinct CDR3 sequences, roughly 40% of them appearing once. The specimen was peripheral blood. The receptors here all came from an adult man with Graves' ophthalmopathy.

This clonotype showed up many times. The genes are TRBV7-9 and TRBJ2-2; weak D call: TRBD2 (5 bases). Germline V CDR1 and CDR2: SEHNR, FQNEAQ (reference sequence). Trimming pared 3 bases from V and 6 bases from J, leaving 8 bases between. The CDR3 length is 13 residues. As DNA, the CDR3 is TGTGCCAGCAGCTTCCTTAGCGCCGGGGAGCTGTTTTTT. Translation gives CASSFLSAGELFF. Filled out from reference TRBV7-9 and TRBJ2-2, the complete variable domain reads DTGVSQNPRHKITKRGQNVTFRCDPISEHNRLYWYRQTLGQGPEFLTYFQNEAQLEKSRLLSDRFSAERPKGSFSTLEIQRTEQGDSAMYLCASSFLSAGELFFGEGSRLTVL.

The chain has TRBV10-3 and TRBJ2-2, with 9 positions matching TRBD1. V trimming: 6 bases; J trimming: 5 bases; junction bases outside the gene matches: 7. This CDR3 region has 15 residues. Germline V gives CDR1 ENHRY, CDR2 SYGVKD. For the CDR3, the DNA is TGTGCCATCAGCCCCGACAGGGGGGATACCGGGGAGCTGTTTTTT. Residues: CAISPDRGDTGELFF.

There are many counts of this clonotype. This chain uses TRBV2 with TRBJ1-2, with 8 bases identical to TRBD1. CDR3 length: 14 amino acids. The trim removed 5 bases at V and 7 bases at J, leaving 9 bases unmatched. Germline CDR1 is SNHLY and CDR2 is FYNNEI. CDR3 sequence: CASSKDRGSIGYTF. CDR3 nucleotides: TGTGCCAGCAGTAAAGACAGGGGATCCATTGGCTACACCTTC.